The 14 T cell receptor beta chains below all came from one sample that was sequenced in a study of type 1 and type 2 diabetes patients. Genomic DNA was the PCR template. Multiplex PCR with 30 forward and 13 reverse primers amplified the TCR beta CDR3. TCRdb passed the multiplex PCR reads through MiXCR, listing each CDR3 protein once. This sample has approximately 260,000 distinct CDR3 sequences; over 45% occur once, and the top ten carry around 15%. The specimen was peripheral blood mononuclear cells (PBMCs). Receptors were obtained from a man between 18 and 29 years old with type 2 diabetes.

As regards this clonotype: Being one base from a much bigger clone, this may be a read error. CDR3 region: CATSRGGSRTQYF. The CDR3 DNA follows: TGTGCCACCAGCAGAGGCGGATCAAGGACCCAGTACTTC. This chain links TRBV15 with TRBJ2-5; D not resolved. This CDR3 region has 13 residues. V lost 1 base, J lost 7 bases, and 10 bases lay in between. CDR1 and CDR2 from the germline V gene are LNHNV and YYDKDF (reference sequence).

This clonotype was recorded a few times. This rearrangement joins TRBV2 to TRBJ2-3; 9 nucleotides align to TRBD1. This CDR3 contains 14 residues. Germline V gives CDR1 SNHLY, CDR2 FYNNEI. The ends lost 6 bases at V and 5 bases at J; junction bases unmatched: 6. The CDR3: CASRTTGGGDTQYF. The CDR3 DNA is TGTGCCAGCAGAACCACAGGGGGCGGAGATACGCAGTATTTT.

This clonotype has at least ten counts. The chain recombines TRBV7-8 with TRBJ2-5, with 8 bases aligning to TRBD2. V gave up 2 bases and J gave up 9 bases; unmatched junction bases: 8. The CDR3 has 14 residues. Germline V gives CDR1 SGHVS, CDR2 FQNEAQ. CDR3 in DNA: TGTGCCAGCAGCTTATTGGACGGGGGGGGAGCCCAGTACTTC. The encoded protein is CASSLLDGGGAQYF.

The rearrangement links TRBV5-1 to TRBJ1-1; D gene unclear. The CDR3 contains 13 residues. In germline, CDR1 is SGHRS, CDR2 YFSETQ. The V and J ends lost 0 bases and 2 bases respectively, with 5 bases between them. The CDR3 DNA reads TGCGCCAGCAGCTTGGAGGATAACACTGAAGCTTTCTTT. Residues: CASSLEDNTEAFF.

In its sample, this clonotype was seen many times. The chain recombines TRBV2 with TRBJ2-7, with 7 positions matching TRBD1. CDR3 length equals 14 residues. J gave up 2 bases and V 4 bases, and 5 bases lay outside the gene matches. In germline, CDR1 is SNHLY, CDR2 FYNNEI. CDR3 residues: CASSVDRQPYEQYF. DNA of the CDR3: TGTGCCAGCAGTGTGGACAGGCAGCCCTACGAGCAGTACTTC.

The chain uses TRBV5-4 and TRBJ2-5; D unclear. Germline V gene data show CDR1 as SGHNT and CDR2 as YYREEE (reference sequence). The germline V and J ends were trimmed by 5 bases and 5 bases, with 16 bases remaining between them. The CDR3 consists of 14 residues. The CDR3 spells CASSPSGSRETQYF. Here the CDR3 DNA reads TGTGCCAGCAGTCCTTCGGGCAGTAGGGAGACCCAGTACTTC.

This chain connects TRBV5-1 to TRBJ2-5, with D possibly TRBD1 on 5 matching bases. The CDR3 consists of 14 residues. The germline V gene encodes CDR1 SGHRS and CDR2 YFSETQ. The germline V and J ends were trimmed by 0 bases and 5 bases, with 11 bases remaining between them. The CDR3 nucleotides read TGCGCCAGCAGCTTGGGACAGAATATTGAGACCCAGTACTTC. Translation: CASSLGQNIETQYF.

This clonotype was detected only a few times. This sequence joins TRBV7-8 and TRBJ2-2; 9 bases are shared with TRBD1. CDR1 is SGHVS, CDR2 FQNEAQ, per germline. The CDR3 has 17 residues. The J segment lost 2 bases and the V segment lost 4 bases, leaving 8 bases of the junction unmatched. CDR3 region: CASSWSPGQGNTGELFF. The CDR3 DNA follows: TGTGCCAGCAGCTGGAGTCCGGGACAGGGAAACACCGGGGAGCTGTTTTTT. The full variable domain, in which reference TRBV7-8 and TRBJ2-2 provide the parts outside the CDR3, is GAGVSQSPRYKVAKRGQDVALRCDPISGHVSLFWYQQALGQGPEFLTYFQNEAQLDKSGLPSDRFFAERPEGSVSTLKIQRTQQEDSAVYLCASSWSPGQGNTGELFFGEGSRLTVL.

The CDR3 sequence is CASNRAPGTSGRLSNTGELFF. The CDR3 DNA follows: TGTGCCAGTAACAGAGCGCCCGGGACTAGCGGGCGGTTGTCGAACACCGGGGAGCTGTTTTTT. The J gene is TRBJ2-2, the V gene TRBV19; 12 bases are shared with TRBD2. The CDR3 has 21 amino acids. The V and J ends lost 7 bases and 0 bases, in that order; junction bases with no gene match: 18. Germline assignment: CDR1 LNHDA and CDR2 SQIVND (reference sequence).

This clonotype was detected ten times or more. This chain joins TRBV25-1 and TRBJ2-7; D unclear. The germline V gene has CDR1 MGHDK and CDR2 SYGVNS. The CDR3 is 11 residues long. Trimming stripped 4 bases from V and 8 bases from J, with 9 bases between. The CDR3 loop reads CASSASTQQYF. The DNA for the CDR3 is TGTGCCAGCAGTGCTAGTACGCAGCAGTACTTC.

J is TRBJ2-7 and V is TRBV6-5, with D perhaps TRBD2 (6 bases). The CDR3 is 15 amino acids. The ends were cut back, 3 bases at V and 2 bases at J, with 14 bases in the middle. Germline assignment: CDR1 MNHEY and CDR2 SVGAGI. The CDR3 spells CASSYAAGLAYEQYF. DNA for the CDR3: TGTGCCAGCAGTTATGCGGCGGGGCTGGCCTACGAGCAGTACTTC.

On this clonotype itself: One junction end disagrees with the germline gene, perhaps due to a read error. J is TRBJ2-2 and V is TRBV5-1; a weak D match, TRBD1 (5 bases). CDR3 length: 15 amino acids. Germline loops: CDR1 SGHRS, CDR2 YFSETQ. CDR3: CAGSLGHVNTGELFF. The DNA for the CDR3 is TGCGCCGGCAGCTTGGGGCACGTGAACACCGGGGAGCTGTTTTTT.

In this sample, this clonotype turned up many times. The J gene is TRBJ1-1, the V gene TRBV25-1; D is ambiguous. Germline V lookup: CDR1 MGHDK, CDR2 SYGVNS. Trimming stripped 6 bases from V and 0 bases from J, with 11 bases between. This CDR3 has 14 amino acids. For the CDR3, the DNA is TGTGCCAGCAGCGCCATCGGGATGAACACTGAAGCTTTCTTT. This translates into CASSAIGMNTEAFF.

This clonotype was counted only a few times. V is TRBV7-2 and J is TRBJ2-6; TRBD1 agrees at 8 bases. Germline loops: CDR1 SGHTA, CDR2 FQGNSA. This CDR3 has 18 amino acids. The V segment lost 1 base and the J segment 2 bases; nucleotides outside the gene matches: 7. CDR3 nucleotides: TGTGCCAGCAGCTTAGTAGGTCTACAGGGGGCTGGGGCCAACGTCCTGACTTTC. Its protein product is CASSLVGLQGAGANVLTF. Full variable domain (missing parts from reference TRBV7-2 and TRBJ2-6): GAGVSQSPSNKVTEKGKDVELRCDPISGHTALYWYRQSLGQGLEFLIYFQGNSAPDKSGLPSDRFSAERTGGSVSTLTIQRTQQEDSAVYLCASSLVGLQGAGANVLTFGAGSRLTVL.